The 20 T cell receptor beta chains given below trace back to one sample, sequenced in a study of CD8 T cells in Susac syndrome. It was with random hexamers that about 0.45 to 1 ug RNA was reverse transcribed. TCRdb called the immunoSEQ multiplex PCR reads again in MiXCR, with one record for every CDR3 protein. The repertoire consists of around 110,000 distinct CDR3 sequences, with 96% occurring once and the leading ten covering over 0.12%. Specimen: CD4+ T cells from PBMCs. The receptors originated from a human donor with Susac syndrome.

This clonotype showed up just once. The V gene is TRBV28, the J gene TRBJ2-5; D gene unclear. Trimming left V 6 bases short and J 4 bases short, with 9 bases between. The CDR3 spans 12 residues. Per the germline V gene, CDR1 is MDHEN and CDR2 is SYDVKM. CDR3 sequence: CASRTRGETQYF. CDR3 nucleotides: TGTGCCAGCAGAACAAGAGGAGAGACCCAGTACTTC.

The CDR3 sequence: CASSFRLQSRHTQYF. Here the CDR3 DNA reads TGTGCCAGCAGTTTTAGATTGCAGTCCAGGCATACGCAGTATTTT. This chain connects TRBV12-3 or TRBV12-4 to TRBJ2-3; D is unresolved. Between the trimmed V and J ends, which lost 3 bases and 7 bases, there was a span of 17 bases. This CDR3 comprises 15 residues.

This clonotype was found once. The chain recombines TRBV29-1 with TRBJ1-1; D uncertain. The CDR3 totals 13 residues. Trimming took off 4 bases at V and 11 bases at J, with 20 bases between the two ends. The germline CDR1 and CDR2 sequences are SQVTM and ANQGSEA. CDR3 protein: CSVVPNSSPRAFF. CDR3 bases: TGCAGCGTTGTTCCAAATTCTTCTCCCAGGGCTTTCTTT. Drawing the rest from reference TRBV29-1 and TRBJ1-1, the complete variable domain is SAVISQKPSRDICQRGTSLTIQCQVDSQVTMMFWYRQQPGQSLTLIATANQGSEATYESGFVIDKFPISRPNLTFSTLTVSNMSPEDSSIYLCSVVPNSSPRAFFGQGTRLTVV.

CDR3 nucleotide sequence: TGTGCCAGCAGCTCCCACTCGACGGGATTGAACACCGGGGAGCTGTTTTTT. Its translation: CASSSHSTGLNTGELFF. The chain joins TRBV7-8 to TRBJ2-2; possibly TRBD2 for D (5 bases). The germline gives CDR1 SGHVS, CDR2 FQNEAQ. With 4 bases removed from V and 1 base from J, the gap between germline ends came to 16 bases. The CDR3 sequence is 17 residues long.

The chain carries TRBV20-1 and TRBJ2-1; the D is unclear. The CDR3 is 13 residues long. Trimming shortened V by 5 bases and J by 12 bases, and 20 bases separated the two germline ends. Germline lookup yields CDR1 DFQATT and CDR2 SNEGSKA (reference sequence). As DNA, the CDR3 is TGCAGTGCTCCAACCCCGGGCGCTTTAGGGCAGTTCTTC. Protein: CSAPTPGALGQFF.

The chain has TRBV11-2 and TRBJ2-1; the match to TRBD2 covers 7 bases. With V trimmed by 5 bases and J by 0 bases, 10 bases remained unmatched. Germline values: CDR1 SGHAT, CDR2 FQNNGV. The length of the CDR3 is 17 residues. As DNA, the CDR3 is TGTGCCAGCAGCCCCTGGGGGGGAGTGAGCTCCTACAATGAGCAGTTCTTC. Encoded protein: CASSPWGGVSSYNEQFF. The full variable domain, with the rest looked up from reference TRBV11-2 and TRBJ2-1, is EAGVAQSPRYKIIEKRQSVAFWCNPISGHATLYWYQQILGQGPKLLIQFQNNGVVDDSQLPKDRFSAERLKGVDSTLKIQPAKLEDSAVYLCASSPWGGVSSYNEQFFGPGTRLTVL.

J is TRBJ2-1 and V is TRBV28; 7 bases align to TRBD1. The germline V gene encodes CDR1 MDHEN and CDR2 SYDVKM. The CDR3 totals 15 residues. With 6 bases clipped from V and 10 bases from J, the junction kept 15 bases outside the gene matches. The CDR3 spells CASSSPVTGPREQFF. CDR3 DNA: TGTGCCAGCAGCTCGCCGGTGACAGGGCCTCGGGAGCAGTTCTTC.

The CDR3 bases are TGCAGCGTTGCGCCCTTGAGCACTGAAGCTTTCTTT. It codes for CSVAPLSTEAFF. V is TRBV29-1 and J is TRBJ1-1; no reliable D call. Per germline, CDR1 SQVTM and CDR2 ANQGSEA. The ends were cut back, 4 bases at V and 4 bases at J, with 10 bases in the middle. The CDR3 is made up of 12 amino acids.

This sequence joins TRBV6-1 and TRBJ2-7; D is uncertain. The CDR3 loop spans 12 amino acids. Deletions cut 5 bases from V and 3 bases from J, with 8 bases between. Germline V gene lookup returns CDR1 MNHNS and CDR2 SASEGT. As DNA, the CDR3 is TGTGCCAGCAGTTCGACACACTACGAGCAGTACTTC. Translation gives CASSSTHYEQYF.

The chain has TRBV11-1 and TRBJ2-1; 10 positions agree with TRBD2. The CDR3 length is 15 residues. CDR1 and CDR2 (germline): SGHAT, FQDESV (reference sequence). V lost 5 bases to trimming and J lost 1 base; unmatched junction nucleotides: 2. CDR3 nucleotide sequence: TGTGCCAGCAGCCTACTAGCGGGATCCTACAATGAGCAGTTCTTC. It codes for CASSLLAGSYNEQFF. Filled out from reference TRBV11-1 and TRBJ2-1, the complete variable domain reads EAEVAQSPRYKITEKSQAVAFWCDPISGHATLYWYRQILGQGPELLVQFQDESVVDDSQLPKDRFSAERLKGVDSTLKIQPAELGDSAMYLCASSLLAGSYNEQFFGPGTRLTVL.

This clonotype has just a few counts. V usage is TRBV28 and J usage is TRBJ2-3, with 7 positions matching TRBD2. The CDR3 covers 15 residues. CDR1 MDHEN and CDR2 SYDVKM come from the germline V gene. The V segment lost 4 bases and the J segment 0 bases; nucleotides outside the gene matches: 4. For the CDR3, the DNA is TGTGCCAGCAGTTCGGGGGGATCAAGCACAGATACGCAGTATTTT. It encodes CASSSGGSSTDTQYF. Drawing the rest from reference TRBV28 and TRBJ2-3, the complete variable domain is DVKVTQSSRYLVKRTGEKVFLECVQDMDHENMFWYRQDPGLGLRLIYFSYDVKMKEKGDIPEGYSVSREKKERFSLILESASTNQTSMYLCASSSGGSSTDTQYFGPGTRLTVL.

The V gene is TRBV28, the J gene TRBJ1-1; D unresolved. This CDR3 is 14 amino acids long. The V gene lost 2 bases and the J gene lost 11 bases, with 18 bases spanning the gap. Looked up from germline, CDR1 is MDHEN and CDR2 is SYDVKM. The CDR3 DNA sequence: TGTGCCAGCAGTTTAGTATTAGGGAAGGGTTTGGCTTTCTTT. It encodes CASSLVLGKGLAFF.

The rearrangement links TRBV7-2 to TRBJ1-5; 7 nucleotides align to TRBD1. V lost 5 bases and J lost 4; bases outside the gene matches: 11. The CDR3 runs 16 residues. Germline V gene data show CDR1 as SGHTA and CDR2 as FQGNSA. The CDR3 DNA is TGTGCCAGCAGCCCTCCGGGACAGAGATCAAATCAGCCCCAGCATTTT. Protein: CASSPPGQRSNQPQHF.

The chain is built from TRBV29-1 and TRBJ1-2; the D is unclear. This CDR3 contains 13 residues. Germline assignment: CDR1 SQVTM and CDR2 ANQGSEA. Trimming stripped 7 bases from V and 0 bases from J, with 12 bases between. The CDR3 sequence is CSAGHTANYGYTF. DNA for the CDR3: TGCAGCGCCGGCCACACAGCTAACTATGGCTACACCTTC.

CDR3 sequence reads: CASSFLETQYF. The DNA of the CDR3 is TGTGCCAGCAGTTTCTTAGAGACCCAGTACTTC. The chain joins TRBV12-3 or TRBV12-4 to TRBJ2-5; no firm D call. There are 11 residues in the CDR3. Trimming left V 3 bases short and J 4 bases short, with 3 bases between.

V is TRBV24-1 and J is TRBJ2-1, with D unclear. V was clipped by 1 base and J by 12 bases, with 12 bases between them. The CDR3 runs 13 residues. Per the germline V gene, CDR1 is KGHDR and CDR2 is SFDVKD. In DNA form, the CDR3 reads TGTGCCACCAGTGATTTTGGCGGCCTCAGGCAGTTCTTC. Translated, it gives CATSDFGGLRQFF.

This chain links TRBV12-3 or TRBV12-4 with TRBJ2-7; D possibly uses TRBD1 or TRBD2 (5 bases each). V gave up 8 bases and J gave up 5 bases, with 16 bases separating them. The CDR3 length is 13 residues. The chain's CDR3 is CASGMRDGDEQYF. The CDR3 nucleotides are TGTGCCAGCGGGATGAGGGACGGGGACGAGCAGTACTTC.

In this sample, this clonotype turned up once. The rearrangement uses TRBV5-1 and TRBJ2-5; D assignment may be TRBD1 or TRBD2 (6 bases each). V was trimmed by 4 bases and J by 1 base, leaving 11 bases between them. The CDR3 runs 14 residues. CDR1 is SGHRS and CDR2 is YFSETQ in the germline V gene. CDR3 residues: CASSPGASQETQYF. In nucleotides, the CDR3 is TGCGCCAGCAGCCCGGGGGCTTCCCAAGAGACCCAGTACTTC.

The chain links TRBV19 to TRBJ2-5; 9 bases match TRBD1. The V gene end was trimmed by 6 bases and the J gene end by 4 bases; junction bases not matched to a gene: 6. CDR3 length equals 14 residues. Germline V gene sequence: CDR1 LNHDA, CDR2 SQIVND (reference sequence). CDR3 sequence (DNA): TGTGCCAGTAGATTACAGGGGGCGGGAGAGACCCAGTACTTC. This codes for CASRLQGAGETQYF. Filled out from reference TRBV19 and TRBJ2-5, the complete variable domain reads DGGITQSPKYLFRKEGQNVTLSCEQNLNHDAMYWYRQDPGQGLRLIYYSQIVNDFQKGDIAEGYSVSREKKESFPLTVTSAQKNPTAFYLCASRLQGAGETQYFGPGTRLLVL.

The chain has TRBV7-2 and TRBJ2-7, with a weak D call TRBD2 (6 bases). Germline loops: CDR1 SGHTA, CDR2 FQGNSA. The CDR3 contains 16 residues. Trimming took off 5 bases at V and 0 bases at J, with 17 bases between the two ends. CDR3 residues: CASSETIRDFSYEQYF. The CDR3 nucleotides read TGTGCCAGCAGCGAAACGATCCGGGACTTCTCCTACGAGCAGTACTTC.